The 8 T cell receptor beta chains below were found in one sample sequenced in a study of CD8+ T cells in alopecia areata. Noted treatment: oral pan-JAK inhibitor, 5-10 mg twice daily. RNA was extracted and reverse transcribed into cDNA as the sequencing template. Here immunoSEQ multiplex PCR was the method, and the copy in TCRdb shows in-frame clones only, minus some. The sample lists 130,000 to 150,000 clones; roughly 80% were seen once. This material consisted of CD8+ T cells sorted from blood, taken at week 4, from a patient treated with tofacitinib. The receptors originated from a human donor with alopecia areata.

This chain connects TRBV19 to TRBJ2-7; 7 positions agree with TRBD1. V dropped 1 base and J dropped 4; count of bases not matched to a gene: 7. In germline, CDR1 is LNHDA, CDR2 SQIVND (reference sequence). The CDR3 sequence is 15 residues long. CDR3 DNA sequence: TGTGCCAGTAGTATAGGCCCTGGACAGGTGTACGAGCAGTACTTC. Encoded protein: CASSIGPGQVYEQYF.

CDR3 DNA: TGCGCCAGCAGCCAAGTTAGTAGCGGGGGAGCGAGCTCCTACGAGCAGTACTTC. This translates into CASSQVSSGGASSYEQYF. The J gene is TRBJ2-7, the V gene TRBV4-1, with 9 bases identical to TRBD2. The CDR3 extends over 18 amino acids. Germline trimming cut 1 base from V and 0 bases from J; bases unmatched to any gene: 10. Germline assignment: CDR1 MGHRA and CDR2 YSYEKL.

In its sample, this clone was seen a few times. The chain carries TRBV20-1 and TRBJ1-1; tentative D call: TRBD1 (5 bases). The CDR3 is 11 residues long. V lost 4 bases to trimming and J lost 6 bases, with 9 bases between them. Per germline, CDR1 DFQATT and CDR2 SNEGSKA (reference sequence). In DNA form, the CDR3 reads TGCAGTGCTACCCTGGGGGCTGAAGCTTTCTTT. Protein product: CSATLGAEAFF.

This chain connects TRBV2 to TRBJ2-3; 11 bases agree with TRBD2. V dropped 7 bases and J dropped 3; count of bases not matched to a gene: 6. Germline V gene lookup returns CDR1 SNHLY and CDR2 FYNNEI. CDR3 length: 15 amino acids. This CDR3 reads CASNLGTSGTDTQYF. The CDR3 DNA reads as TGTGCCAGCAACCTCGGGACTAGCGGAACAGATACGCAGTATTTT.

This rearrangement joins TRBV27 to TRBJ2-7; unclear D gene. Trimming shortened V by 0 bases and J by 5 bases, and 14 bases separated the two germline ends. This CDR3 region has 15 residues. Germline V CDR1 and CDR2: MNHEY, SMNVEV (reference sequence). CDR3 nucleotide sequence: TGTGCCAGCAGTTTATCGTCCCGTGATGGCGACGAGCAGTACTTC. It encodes CASSLSSRDGDEQYF.

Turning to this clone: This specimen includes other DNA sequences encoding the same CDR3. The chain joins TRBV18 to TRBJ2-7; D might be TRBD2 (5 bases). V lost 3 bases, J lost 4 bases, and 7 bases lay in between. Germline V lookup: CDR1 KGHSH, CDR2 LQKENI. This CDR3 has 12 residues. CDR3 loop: CASSPRGYEQYF. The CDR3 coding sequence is TGTGCCAGCTCACCCCGGGGATACGAGCAGTACTTC.

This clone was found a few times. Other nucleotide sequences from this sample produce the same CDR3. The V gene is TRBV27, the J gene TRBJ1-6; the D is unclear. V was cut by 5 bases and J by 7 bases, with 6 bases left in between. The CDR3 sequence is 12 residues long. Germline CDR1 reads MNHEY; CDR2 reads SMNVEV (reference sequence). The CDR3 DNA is TGTGCCAGCAGTCCCCCCAATTCACCCCTCCACTTT. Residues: CASSPPNSPLHF.

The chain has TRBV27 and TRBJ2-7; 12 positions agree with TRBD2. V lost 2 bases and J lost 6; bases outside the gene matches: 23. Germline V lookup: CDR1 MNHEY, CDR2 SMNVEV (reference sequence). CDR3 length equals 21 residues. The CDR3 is CASSLKGLLAGGSRSWGEQYF. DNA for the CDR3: TGTGCCAGCAGTTTAAAGGGCCTACTAGCGGGGGGCTCCCGTAGCTGGGGCGAGCAGTACTTC.